This T cell receptor beta chain was retrieved from a study of T cell changes during pregnancy in multiple sclerosis. The table came from immunoSEQ multiplex PCR; TCRdb's copy has only in-frame clones and leaves some out. The data contain some 100,000 clones, around 92% of them singletons. This CDR3 spans 13 amino acids. Looked up from germline, CDR1 is LNHDA and CDR2 is SQIVND (reference sequence). V shed 5 bases and J shed 4 bases, with 11 bases lying between them. The count of this clone is one. V and J are TRBV19 and TRBJ2-5; D may be TRBD2 (5 bases). The sequenced sample was peripheral blood, obtained before pregnancy. The TCR was taken from a female donor with multiple sclerosis, enrolled in a pregnancy study. The CDR3 region is CASSDEGGETQYF. The CDR3 nucleotides read TGTGCCAGTAGTGACGAGGGCGGAGAGACCCAGTACTTC.